This section outlines one T cell receptor beta chain sequence together with its context. Its antigen is still unknown. Base qualities are missing; no much larger clone stands one base away. This sample stems from a study of blood T cell repertoires in COVID-19 (TCRdb year 2020). Background for the entire study: The collaborator samples originated in the United States, Italy and Spain and spanned the acute and convalescent phases of COVID-19. The prospective study material was composed of cDNA or gDNA derived from T cells, B-cell-depleted T cells, or PBMCs. Deeply sampled blood TCRbeta repertoires from subjects exposed to, actively infected with, or recovered from COVID-19 were included in the dataset. A freely available public database, intended as a resource for researchers studying the immune response to SARS-CoV-2, is where the repertoires were released. The samples were drawn from the first 160 participants of the ongoing ImmuneRACE study and from more than 1,000 subjects provided by 6 global collaborators. A de-identified subject ID, COVID-19 status, age in years and sex were almost always included in the sample metadata. HLA class I and class II types, where available, came from metadata supplied by the sample provider rather than from assay-based typing. The research as a whole found: The quantity of clinical and demographic metadata differed by source and by participant and was supplied without curation.

The immunoSEQ Assay, a bias-controlled multiplex PCR, was used to amplify TCRbeta CDR3 regions from genomic DNA. Per the source publication's procedure: The number of nucleated cells in each sample was estimated by amplification of reference gene primers within the assay. To quantify the absolute abundance of each unique TCRbeta CDR3 rearrangement, sequence reads were collapsed and filtered. For each sample, productive Simpson clonality was calculated as the square root of Simpson's diversity index across productive rearrangements. What TCRdb holds here is the immuneACCESS table cut down to in-frame rearrangements. Part of the clones is not present; checked against another copy, under half of the missing clones reflect an unresolved V gene, and the others are unexplained. V and J calls and clone size come straight from that table; D and trimming were deduced from the DNA. The sample yields 100,000 to 150,000 clones; about 90% were counted once. The ten biggest clones cover 2% to 3% of the sample.

The collaborating institutions used their own protocols to collect whole blood in K2EDTA tubes. For TCRbeta analysis, collaborator samples were shipped as frozen whole blood, as isolated PBMCs, or as DNA extracted from either sample type. Cut back by 1 base and 4 bases, the V and J ends lie 16 bases apart. CDR1 and CDR2 are drawn from the germline V gene (reference sequence): LGHDT, YNNKEL. The CDR3, cysteine through phenylalanine, is 17 amino acids long. Only the CDR3 portion is preserved as DNA: 51 bases, with reading frame beginning at the first base. The source of this sequence is a man in his fifties or sixties with active COVID-19. Sequenced input: peripheral blood. This chain joins TRBV3-1 (or the pseudogene TRBV3-2) to TRBJ2-2; the D region possibly corresponds to TRBD2 (6 bases align). The sequenced DNA is TGTGCCAGCAGCCAAGTTGGAACTAGCCGAATCACCGGGGAGCTGTTTTTT. This translates into CASSQVGTSRITGELFF.